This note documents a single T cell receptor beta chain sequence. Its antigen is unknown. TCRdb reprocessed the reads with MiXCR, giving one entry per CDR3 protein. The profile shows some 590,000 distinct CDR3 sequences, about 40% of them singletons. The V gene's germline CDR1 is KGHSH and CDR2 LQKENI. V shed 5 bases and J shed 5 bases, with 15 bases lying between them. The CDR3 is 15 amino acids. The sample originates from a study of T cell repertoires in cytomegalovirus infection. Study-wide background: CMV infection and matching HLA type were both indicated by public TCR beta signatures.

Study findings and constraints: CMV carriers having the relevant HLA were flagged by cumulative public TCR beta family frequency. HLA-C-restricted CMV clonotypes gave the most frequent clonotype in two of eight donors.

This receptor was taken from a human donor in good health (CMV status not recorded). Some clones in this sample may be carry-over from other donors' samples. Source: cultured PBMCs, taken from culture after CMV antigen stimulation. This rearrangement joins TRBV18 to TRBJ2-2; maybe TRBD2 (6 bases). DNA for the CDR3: TGTGCCAGCTCAACTATAAGGAGGGTGACCGGGGAGCTGTTTTTT. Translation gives CASSTIRRVTGELFF.